The rows below give T cell receptor beta chains drawn from one sample of a study of beta chain features in type 1 diabetes. Sequencing was performed with immunoSEQ multiplex PCR; in TCRdb, only in-frame clones are kept and a portion is missing. The sample consists of under 850,000 clones, around 15% of them appearing once. Sequencing input: naive CD4+ T cells from blood. The origin of the receptors is a man between 18 and 35 years old with type 1 diabetes. Both conserved end residues are part of each CDR3. D genes are given only for firm matches. Clone size is shown for a subset of rows, as once, few, many or a class of expanded clone.

abundance	v_gene	d_gene	j_gene	CDR3nt	CDR3aa
few	TRBV5-1	.	TRBJ2-5	TGCGCCAGCAGCTTGGGTCGGGAACAAGAGACCCAGTACTTC	CASSLGREQETQYF
few	TRBV7-6	.	TRBJ2-3	TGTGCCAGCAGCGCTTCCGGGGACACAGATACGCAGTATTTT	CASSASGDTDTQYF
.	TRBV11-2	TRBD1	TRBJ2-7	TGTGCCAGCAGCTTAGCCCGGGACAGTTTTTCCTACGAGCAGTACTTC	CASSLARDSFSYEQYF
.	TRBV10-3	TRBD1	TRBJ1-6	TGTGCCATCAGTCCACAGGGGACCAATTCACCCCTCCACTTT	CAISPQGTNSPLHF
.	TRBV7-2	.	TRBJ2-3	TGTGCCAGCAGCGAGGGGGTAGATACGCAGTATTTT	CASSEGVDTQYF
.	TRBV2	.	TRBJ1-4	TGTGCCAGCAGTCGGGACTCCAATAATGAAAAACTGTTTTTT	CASSRDSNNEKLFF
.	TRBV2	.	TRBJ1-5	TGTGCCACGACAGAGGGACAGCATTTT	CATTEGQHF
few	TRBV27	.	TRBJ2-2	TGTGCCAGCAGTCGGGATTTCGCGAACACCGGGGAGCTGTTTTTT	CASSRDFANTGELFF
few	TRBV5-4	TRBD2	TRBJ2-3	TGTGCCAGCAGCCGTGGACTAGCGGGGGGCCGGGGCACAGATACGCAGTATTTT	CASSRGLAGGRGTDTQYF
.	TRBV30	.	TRBJ1-3	TGTGCCTGGAGTCAAGGTCCTGGAAACACCATATATTTT	CAWSQGPGNTIYF
.	TRBV6-1	.	TRBJ1-5	TGTGCCAGCACTCCGGGACTGCTTTTGCAGCCCCAGCATTTT	CASTPGLLLQPQHF
few	TRBV30	.	TRBJ2-7	TGTGCCTGGAGTACCGCAGGGGACGAGCAGTACTTC	CAWSTAGDEQYF
few	TRBV30	TRBD1	TRBJ1-5	TGTGCCTGGAGCGGGGGACAGGTGGGGAATCAGCCCCAGCATTTT	CAWSGGQVGNQPQHF
.	TRBV2	TRBD1	TRBJ2-1	TGTGCCAGCAGCGACCCCTCCGGGACAGGGGGACCCAGCTCCTACAATGAGCAGTTCTTC	CASSDPSGTGGPSSYNEQFF
.	TRBV11-2	.	TRBJ2-1	TGTGCCAGCAGCAACAGGCAGGGGATAGTATCCTACAATGAGCAGTTCTTC	CASSNRQGIVSYNEQFF
.	TRBV25-1	.	TRBJ2-7	TGTGCCAGCAGTGCCATCGGGGAGGGGGCCTACGAGCAGTACTTC	CASSAIGEGAYEQYF
.	TRBV7-9	.	TRBJ2-1	TGTGCCAGCACCCTGTACAATGAGCAGTTCTTC	CASTLYNEQFF
few	TRBV7-8	TRBD2	TRBJ2-2	TGTGCCAGCAGCTCCAGACTAGCGGGGGCCCAAACCGGGGAGCTGTTTTTT	CASSSRLAGAQTGELFF
.	TRBV6-6	.	TRBJ1-5	TGTGCCAGCAGGGTGAGCAATCAGCCCCAGCATTTT	CASRVSNQPQHF
few	TRBV4-1	TRBD1	TRBJ2-4	TGCGCCAGCAGCCAAGAGACAGGGGGCTCTGGCATTCAGTACTTC	CASSQETGGSGIQYF
.	TRBV6-5	TRBD1	TRBJ2-7	TGTGCCAGCAGTTACCATACAGGGGTCAGCTACGAGCAGTACTTC	CASSYHTGVSYEQYF
.	TRBV9	.	TRBJ2-5	TGTGCCAGCAGCCCGGTGAGGGAGACCCAGTACTTC	CASSPVRETQYF
few	TRBV7-9	.	TRBJ2-5	TGTGCCAGCAGCCCAACCCCCGCTAGCCGGGAGACCCAGTACTTC	CASSPTPASRETQYF
few	TRBV2	.	TRBJ1-5	TGTGCCAGCAGTGAGAGGGGGGTCAATCAGCCCCAGCATTTT	CASSERGVNQPQHF
few	TRBV5-4	TRBD2	TRBJ2-3	TGTGCCAGCAGCTTGTGGGTAGCGGGGAATTCAGATACGCAGTATTTT	CASSLWVAGNSDTQYF
few	TRBV19	.	TRBJ1-4	TGTGCCAGTGAAACGACAGGAGGTAATGAAAAACTGTTTTTT	CASETTGGNEKLFF
.	TRBV6-5	.	TRBJ2-3	TGTGCCAGCAGTTTCAGGGGGGACGTCGCGCAGTATTTT	CASSFRGDVAQYF
.	TRBV30	.	TRBJ1-1	TGTGCCTGGAGTGTAGGCACTGAAGCTTTCTTT	CAWSVGTEAFF
few	TRBV13	TRBD1	TRBJ2-7	TGTGCCAGCAGCCCAACGGACAGGGGAGGGGTCGAGCAGTACTTC	CASSPTDRGGVEQYF
.	TRBV10-3	.	TRBJ2-3	TGTGCCTCGGTCGTTGGAGGGGGCTCCCCAGATACGCAGTATTTT	CASVVGGGSPDTQYF
few	TRBV28	TRBD1	TRBJ1-2	TGTGCCAGCAGATCGGGGACAGACTATGGCTACACCTTC	CASRSGTDYGYTF
.	TRBV19	.	TRBJ2-1	TGTGCCAGTCAAAAGGGGGTTGACTCCTACAATGAGCAGTTCTTC	CASQKGVDSYNEQFF
.	TRBV29-1	.	TRBJ1-6	TGCAGCGCCCGGCGGGGGACTGATAGTAATTCACCCCTCCACTTT	CSARRGTDSNSPLHF
.	TRBV6-1	.	TRBJ1-6	TGTGCCAGCAGGCCCGGGACAACCAATTCACCCCTCCACTTT	CASRPGTTNSPLHF
.	TRBV6-5	.	TRBJ1-2	TGTGCCAGCAGTTCCCCCCCGAGCAGTTATGGCTACACCTTC	CASSSPPSSYGYTF
few	TRBV6-5	.	TRBJ1-2	TGTGCCAGCAGTTACCGGAAGAACTATGGCTACACCTTC	CASSYRKNYGYTF
.	TRBV9	.	TRBJ1-6	TGTGCCAGCAGCGCCCAGGGAGGCAATTCACCCCTCCACTTT	CASSAQGGNSPLHF
few	TRBV29-1	.	TRBJ1-1	TGCACCTTCCGGAGGGTGGATGAAGCTTTCTTT	CTFRRVDEAFF
.	TRBV29-1	TRBD1	TRBJ1-4	TGCAGCGTTAACCCCCCAGGGGGCGGGGGGGAAAAACTGTTTTTT	CSVNPPGGGGEKLFF
few	TRBV9	.	TRBJ1-1	TGTGCCAGCAGCGCGGACCCCATGAACACTGAAGCTTTCTTT	CASSADPMNTEAFF
.	TRBV30	.	TRBJ1-5	TGTGCCTGGAGTGTATTAAGGGGTAAGCCCCAGCATTTT	CAWSVLRGKPQHF
.	TRBV7-3	.	TRBJ2-4	TGTGCCAGCAGCCCCCGCCAGGGGACAAACATTCAGTACTTC	CASSPRQGTNIQYF
few	TRBV5-1	.	TRBJ2-5	TGCGCCAGCAGCCCGAACCGAGGGGAGGAGACCCAGTACTTC	CASSPNRGEETQYF
.	TRBV28	TRBD1	TRBJ2-1	TGTGCCAGCAGTTTATCCCAACTCGGACAGGGGGCGAGGGATGAGCAGTTCTTC	CASSLSQLGQGARDEQFF
.	TRBV7-6	TRBD1	TRBJ1-1	TGTGCCAGCAGCTTAGGGGACAGGGCCCATACTGAAGCTTTCTTT	CASSLGDRAHTEAFF
few	TRBV28	TRBD1	TRBJ1-6	TGTGCCAGCAGTGTACCGACAGGGAGTAAGTCACCCCTCCACTTT	CASSVPTGSKSPLHF
.	TRBV30	TRBD2	TRBJ2-5	TGTGCCTGGAGCCAGGGACTAGCGGGGGGAGAGACCCAGTACTTC	CAWSQGLAGGETQYF